A single sample is the source of the 31 T cell receptor beta chains below, sequenced in a study of OX40 agonist ivuxolimab in advanced cancers. Method: immunoSEQ multiplex PCR; TCRdb's copy keeps in-frame clones and lacks some. Of about 12,000 clones in the sample, around four fifths are singletons; the top ten hold about 9.2%. The material sequenced was CD4+ or CD8+ T cells sorted from blood, taken in a trial of the OX40 agonist ivuxolimab. All receptors derive from an adult with an advanced solid tumor such as melanoma, head and neck, liver or kidney cancer.

The rearrangement links TRBV5-1 to TRBJ1-2, with D possibly matching TRBD1 (5 bases). The germline V and J ends were trimmed by 3 bases and 0 bases, with 12 bases remaining between them. The CDR3 covers 15 residues. The germline V gene encodes CDR1 SGHRS and CDR2 YFSETQ. In DNA form, the CDR3 reads TGCGCCAGCAGCTCGGAGCAGGGATCTAACTATGGCTACACCTTC. Its translation: CASSSEQGSNYGYTF.

This chain uses TRBV5-5 with TRBJ1-1, with D uncertain. The CDR3 has 17 amino acids. V shed 3 bases and J shed 0 bases, with 18 bases lying between them. Germline V gene lookup returns CDR1 SGHKS and CDR2 YYEKEE (reference sequence). The CDR3 protein is CASSSNGGVRLNTEAFF. CDR3 nucleotide sequence: TGTGCCAGCAGCTCGAATGGCGGAGTCAGACTGAACACTGAAGCTTTCTTT. Using reference TRBV5-5 and TRBJ1-1 for the parts outside the CDR3, the full variable domain is DAGVTQSPTHLIKTRGQQVTLRCSPISGHKSVSWYQQVLGQGPQFIFQYYEKEERGRGNFPDRFSARQFPNYSSELNVNALLLGDSALYLCASSSNGGVRLNTEAFFGQGTRLTVV.

Regarding this clone: A read error may produce the germline difference seen at one junction end. Here the CDR3 DNA reads TGTGCTAGCAGCCCGGGCCCCCGCTACGAGCAGTACTTC. Translated, it gives CASSPGPRYEQYF. The chain joins TRBV7-7 to TRBJ2-7; no clear D gene. CDR3 size: 13 residues. CDR1 is SSHAT and CDR2 is FNYEAQ in the germline V gene (reference sequence).

The chain's CDR3 is CASSAARVIGITEAFF. The CDR3 nucleotides are TGTGCCAGCAGTGCCGCTAGAGTAATAGGGATCACTGAAGCTTTCTTT. This chain links TRBV6-1 with TRBJ1-1; no reliable D call. Germline-derived CDR1 and CDR2 are MNHNS and SASEGT. CDR3 size: 16 residues. V lost 4 bases and J 4 bases, leaving 19 bases between the germline ends.

The chain is built from TRBV19 and TRBJ2-1; 11 positions agree with TRBD2. The CDR3 has 16 amino acids. Unmatched junction bases numbered 7, after V lost 1 base and J lost 8 bases. Germline CDR1 is LNHDA and CDR2 is SQIVND (reference sequence). In nucleotides, the CDR3 is TGTGCCAGTAGTATAGGCCTAGCGGGGGGTATCTATGAGCAGTTCTTC. Encoded protein: CASSIGLAGGIYEQFF.

Comments on this clone: In the same sample, other DNA sequences code for this CDR3. DNA of the CDR3: TGTGCCAGTAGTATGGGGGGAAGAAGGACTGAAGCTTTCTTT. Amino acid sequence: CASSMGGRRTEAFF. The chain joins TRBV19 to TRBJ1-1; D perhaps matches TRBD1 (5 bases). V was shortened by 3 bases and J by 5 bases, with 13 bases between the two germline ends. The CDR3 spans 14 residues. The germline V gene has CDR1 LNHDA and CDR2 SQIVND (reference sequence).

V gene TRBV7-6 combines with J gene TRBJ1-1, with D uncertain. The CDR3 contains 15 residues. V was pared by 0 bases and J by 4 bases, with 12 bases between. Germline V gene lookup returns CDR1 SGHVS and CDR2 FNYEAQ. CDR3 in amino acids: CASSLAIGLGTEAFF. The CDR3 DNA follows: TGTGCCAGCAGCTTAGCGATCGGGTTGGGCACTGAAGCTTTCTTT.

The chain carries TRBV5-6 and TRBJ2-7, with D perhaps TRBD2 (5 bases). V was pared by 3 bases and J by 2 bases, with 12 bases between. The CDR3 length is 14 residues. Germline V gene sequence: CDR1 SGHDT, CDR2 YYEEEE. CDR3 amino acids: CASSSGWDPYEQYF. The CDR3 DNA reads TGTGCCAGCAGCTCGGGGTGGGATCCCTACGAGCAGTACTTC.

The chain uses TRBV15 and TRBJ1-1; D is unresolved. The germline gives CDR1 LNHNV, CDR2 YYDKDF (reference sequence). The CDR3 totals 13 residues. V lost 0 bases, J lost 4 bases, and 6 bases lay in between. CDR3: CATSREGRTEAFF. The CDR3 nucleotides are TGTGCCACCAGCAGAGAGGGTCGCACTGAAGCTTTCTTT. The whole variable domain, remainder taken from reference TRBV15 and TRBJ1-1, is DAMVIQNPRYQVTQFGKPVTLSCSQTLNHNVMYWYQQKSSQAPKLLFHYYDKDFNNEADTPDNFQSRRPNTSFCFLDIRSPGLGDTAMYLCATSREGRTEAFFGQGTRLTVV.

This chain links TRBV4-1 with TRBJ1-2, with a possible D match to TRBD1 (6 bases). The length of the CDR3 is 17 residues. The germline CDR1 and CDR2 sequences are MGHRA and YSYEKL. The V and J ends lost 0 bases and 2 bases respectively, with 16 bases between them. CDR3 amino acids: CASSQETGGASNYGYTF. The CDR3, as DNA: TGCGCCAGCAGCCAAGAGACAGGAGGGGCTTCCAACTATGGCTACACCTTC.

The chain carries TRBV5-1 and TRBJ2-2, with no clear D. The germline V gene encodes CDR1 SGHRS and CDR2 YFSETQ. With 0 bases removed from V and 4 bases from J, the gap between germline ends came to 10 bases. The length of the CDR3 is 15 residues. CDR3 residues: CASSLAFGVTGELFF. The DNA for the CDR3 is TGCGCCAGCAGCTTGGCCTTTGGGGTCACCGGGGAGCTGTTTTTT.

This clone showed up just once. This chain connects TRBV7-9 to TRBJ2-7, with D perhaps given as TRBD1 or TRBD2 (7 bases each). V was trimmed by 5 bases and J by 6 bases, leaving 17 bases between them. The CDR3 totals 14 residues. Germline CDR1 and CDR2: SEHNR and FQNEAQ (reference sequence). CDR3 coding DNA: TGTGCCAGCAGCGTAACAGGGGAGGGGAGCGAGCAGTACTTC. This sequence encodes CASSVTGEGSEQYF.

This clone has only one observation. Mismatch with germline at one junction end may stem from a read error. The rearrangement joins TRBV4-1 to TRBJ2-7, with unresolved D. From germline, CDR1 is MGHRA and CDR2 YSYEKL. The CDR3 sequence is 15 residues long. CDR3 nucleotides: TGCGCCAGCAGCCAAGATCTTCCCCTCTCCCACGAGCAGTACTTC. Residues: CASSQDLPLSHEQYF.

CDR3 loop: CASSTTGLSNQPQHF. For the CDR3, the DNA is TGTGCCAGCAGCACCACAGGGTTAAGCAATCAGCCCCAGCATTTT. The rearrangement links TRBV9 to TRBJ1-5; tentatively, D is TRBD1 (6 bases). The CDR3 extends over 15 amino acids. Germline V CDR1 and CDR2: SGDLS, YYNGEE. Trimming took 4 bases from V and 1 from J, leaving 12 bases between them.

The rearrangement links TRBV12-5 to TRBJ1-4, with TRBD1 matching 8 bases. Looked up from germline, CDR1 is LGHNT and CDR2 is FRNRAP. V shed 6 bases, J shed 6 bases, and the junction held 15 bases outside the gene matches. This CDR3 has 17 residues. The CDR3 reads CASGYIQPGGADEKLFF. CDR3 nucleotides: TGTGCTAGTGGATACATCCAACCAGGGGGCGCAGATGAAAAACTGTTTTTT.

The rearrangement joins TRBV9 to TRBJ2-3; no reliable D call. Germline V gene data show CDR1 as SGDLS and CDR2 as YYNGEE. The CDR3 sequence is 12 residues long. Trimming shortened V by 4 bases and J by 2 bases, and 5 bases separated the two germline ends. The CDR3, as DNA: TGTGCCAGCAGCCCTAACACAGATACGCAGTATTTT. Residues: CASSPNTDTQYF.

The chain recombines TRBV5-1 with TRBJ2-7; D call uncertain. V was pared by 6 bases and J by 4 bases, with 17 bases between. The germline V gene encodes CDR1 SGHRS and CDR2 YFSETQ. This CDR3 has 14 residues. The CDR3 coding sequence is TGCGCCAGCACCGAAAATGGATGGGGATACGAGCAGTACTTC. It yields the protein CASTENGWGYEQYF.

The rearrangement links TRBV7-9 to TRBJ2-7, with TRBD2 identical over 7 bases. Germline V gene data show CDR1 as SEHNR and CDR2 as FQNEAQ (reference sequence). The CDR3 sequence is 13 residues long. Germline trimming cut 5 bases from V and 5 bases from J; bases unmatched to any gene: 6. CDR3 nucleotide sequence: TGTGCCAGCAGCCCCCCGGGGGGAAACGAGCAGTACTTC. It encodes CASSPPGGNEQYF.

The V gene is TRBV13, the J gene TRBJ2-5; no firm D call. Germline assignment: CDR1 PRHDT and CDR2 FYEKMQ (reference sequence). With 2 bases removed from V and 4 bases from J, the gap between germline ends came to 14 bases. The length of the CDR3 is 15 residues. CDR3 protein: CASSLTDAPRETQYF. The CDR3 DNA reads as TGTGCCAGCAGCTTAACAGATGCCCCGCGAGAGACCCAGTACTTC.

This clone was seen a single time. V usage is TRBV14 and J usage is TRBJ2-7; the D gene is possibly TRBD1 (6 bases). CDR3 size: 15 residues. The germline V and J ends were trimmed by 1 base and 3 bases, with 13 bases remaining between them. The germline gives CDR1 SGHDN, CDR2 FVKESK. The CDR3 nucleotides are TGTGCCAGCAGCCAAGGGACAGAGTTCCTCTACGAGCAGTACTTC. Translated: CASSQGTEFLYEQYF.

This chain uses TRBV15 with TRBJ1-4, with 10 bases matching TRBD1. This CDR3 comprises 18 residues. V was clipped by 2 bases and J by 8 bases; unmatched bases: 14. Germline CDR1 reads LNHNV; CDR2 reads YYDKDF (reference sequence). The CDR3 sequence: CATSRSGTGDAGGEKLFF. The CDR3 DNA sequence: TGTGCCACCAGCAGATCCGGGACAGGGGATGCCGGAGGGGAAAAACTGTTTTTT.

The rearrangement joins TRBV7-9 to TRBJ2-5; the match to TRBD2 covers 8 bases. Unmatched junction bases numbered 12, after V lost 7 bases and J lost 5 bases. The germline gives CDR1 SEHNR, CDR2 FQNEAQ (reference sequence). The CDR3 is 15 amino acids. The CDR3 here is CASTALLAARETQYF. CDR3 coding DNA: TGTGCCAGCACGGCTTTACTAGCGGCAAGGGAGACCCAGTACTTC. Drawing the rest from reference TRBV7-9 and TRBJ2-5, the complete variable domain is DTGVSQNPRHKITKRGQNVTFRCDPISEHNRLYWYRQTLGQGPEFLTYFQNEAQLEKSRLLSDRFSAERPKGSFSTLEIQRTEQGDSAMYLCASTALLAARETQYFGPGTRLLVL.

This clone was observed a single time. This sequence joins TRBV5-5 and TRBJ2-1; no definite D call. CDR3 length: 17 residues. V was cut by 1 base and J by 1 base, with 15 bases left in between. Per germline, CDR1 SGHKS and CDR2 YYEKEE (reference sequence). CDR3 residues: CASSLSWARVSYNEQFF. For the CDR3, the DNA is TGTGCCAGCAGCTTGTCGTGGGCTAGAGTTTCCTACAATGAGCAGTTCTTC.

This chain joins TRBV10-3 and TRBJ2-3; D is perhaps TRBD1 (6 bases). This CDR3 is built from 15 residues. V was cut by 6 bases and J by 0 bases, with 13 bases left in between. From germline, CDR1 is ENHRY and CDR2 SYGVKD. The CDR3 region has the DNA TGTGCCATCAGGGACAGTTCTACTAGCACAGATACGCAGTATTTT. Translation gives CAIRDSSTSTDTQYF.

The genes are TRBV5-1 and TRBJ2-7; the D gene is possibly TRBD2 (5 bases). V was trimmed by 2 bases and J by 0 bases, leaving 12 bases between them. The germline V gene has CDR1 SGHRS and CDR2 YFSETQ. This CDR3 is built from 15 residues. CDR3 region: CASSFRASPSYEQYF. For the CDR3, the DNA is TGCGCCAGCAGCTTTCGGGCTAGCCCCTCCTACGAGCAGTACTTC.

In its sample, this clone is medium-sized (0.01 to 0.1%). The chain is built from TRBV4-2 and TRBJ2-7; D is possibly TRBD1 (6 bases). Trimming left V 3 bases short and J 5 bases short, with 23 bases between. Germline CDR1 and CDR2: LGHNA and YNFKEQ. The CDR3 extends over 17 amino acids. As DNA, the CDR3 is TGTGCCAGCAGCCACCGAGGTAGGGGCGTGGGGGACAACGAGCAGTACTTC. This sequence encodes CASSHRGRGVGDNEQYF.

This clone has more than one count but fewer than ten. This chain uses TRBV19 with TRBJ1-6, with a tentative D call TRBD1 (6 bases). Germline CDR1 reads LNHDA; CDR2 reads SQIVND (reference sequence). This CDR3 comprises 14 residues. Deletions cut 5 bases from V and 9 bases from J, with 14 bases between. The CDR3 DNA sequence: TGTGCCAGTAGTCAAGGGGGGAGAGGTTCACCCCTCCACTTT. Its translation: CASSQGGRGSPLHF.

The chain couples TRBV6-4 to TRBJ1-5; no definite D call. The CDR3 consists of 16 residues. V was pared by 0 bases and J by 7 bases, with 16 bases between. CDR1 is MRHNA, CDR2 SNTAGT, per germline. The CDR3 loop is CASSDSGNGLYQPQHF. The DNA for the CDR3 is TGTGCCAGCAGTGACTCAGGGAATGGGCTGTACCAGCCCCAGCATTTT.

The rearrangement uses TRBV6-9 and TRBJ1-1; D might be TRBD1 (6 bases). Trimming took off 5 bases at V and 6 bases at J, with 19 bases between the two ends. The germline V gene encodes CDR1 MNHGY and CDR2 SVAAGI. The CDR3 runs 15 residues. The CDR3 DNA reads TGTGCCAGCAGTGAAGAGGGTACAGGGATCCCTGAAGCTTTCTTT. Translating it yields CASSEEGTGIPEAFF.

This rearrangement joins TRBV4-1 to TRBJ1-2, with 8 bases fitting TRBD1. The junction had 7 bases not matched to a gene; V was cut back by 4 bases and J by 3 bases. CDR3 length equals 15 residues. Germline CDR1 reads MGHRA; CDR2 reads YSYEKL. The CDR3 loop reads CASSLHATGDYGYTF. In nucleotides, the CDR3 is TGCGCCAGCAGCCTCCACGCGACAGGGGACTATGGCTACACCTTC.

The chain carries TRBV27 and TRBJ2-7; no firm D call. The germline CDR1 and CDR2 sequences are MNHEY and SMNVEV (reference sequence). The length of the CDR3 is 15 residues. V was cut by 2 bases and J by 3 bases, with 14 bases left in between. The CDR3 nucleotides read TGTGCCAGCAGTTTAGGCAGGTATACTGACTACGAGCAGTACTTC. Translation gives CASSLGRYTDYEQYF.